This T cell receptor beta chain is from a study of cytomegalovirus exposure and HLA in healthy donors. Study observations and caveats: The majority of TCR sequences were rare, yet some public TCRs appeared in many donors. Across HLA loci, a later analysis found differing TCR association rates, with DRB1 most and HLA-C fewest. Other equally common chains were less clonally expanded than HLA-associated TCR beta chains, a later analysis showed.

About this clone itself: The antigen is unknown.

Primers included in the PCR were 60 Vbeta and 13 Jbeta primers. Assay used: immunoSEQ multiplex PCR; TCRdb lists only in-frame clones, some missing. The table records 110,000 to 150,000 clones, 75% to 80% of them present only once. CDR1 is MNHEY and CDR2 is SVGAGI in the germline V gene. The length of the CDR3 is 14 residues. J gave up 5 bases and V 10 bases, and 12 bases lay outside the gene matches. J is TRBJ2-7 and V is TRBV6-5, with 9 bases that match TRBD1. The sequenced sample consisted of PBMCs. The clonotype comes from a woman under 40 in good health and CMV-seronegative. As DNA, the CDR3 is TGTGCCATCTTTGGCCGGGACAGGGCTCACGAGCAGTACTTC. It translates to CAIFGRDRAHEQYF.